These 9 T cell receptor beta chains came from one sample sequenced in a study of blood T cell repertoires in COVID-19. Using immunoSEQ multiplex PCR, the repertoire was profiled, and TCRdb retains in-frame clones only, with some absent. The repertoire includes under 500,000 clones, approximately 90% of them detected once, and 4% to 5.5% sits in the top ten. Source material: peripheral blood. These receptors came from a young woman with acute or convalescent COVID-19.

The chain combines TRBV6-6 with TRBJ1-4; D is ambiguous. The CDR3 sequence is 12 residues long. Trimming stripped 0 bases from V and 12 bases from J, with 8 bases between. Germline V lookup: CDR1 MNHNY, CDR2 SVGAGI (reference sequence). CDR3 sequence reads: CASSYSQEELFF. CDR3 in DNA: TGTGCCAGCAGTTACTCGCAGGAGGAACTGTTTTTT.

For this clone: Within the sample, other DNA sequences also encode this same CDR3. Here the CDR3 reads CASSLSNSGNTIYF. The CDR3 coding sequence is TGCGCCAGCAGCTTGAGCAACTCTGGAAACACCATATATTTT. V and J are TRBV5-1 and TRBJ1-3, with D uncertain. Germline assignment: CDR1 SGHRS and CDR2 YFSETQ. This CDR3 spans 14 amino acids. V was pared by 1 base and J by 0 bases, with 5 bases between.

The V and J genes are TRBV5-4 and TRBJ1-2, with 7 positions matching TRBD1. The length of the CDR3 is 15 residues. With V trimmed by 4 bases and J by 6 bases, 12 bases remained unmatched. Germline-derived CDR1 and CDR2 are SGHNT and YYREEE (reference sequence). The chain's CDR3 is CASSPRRTGAHGYTF. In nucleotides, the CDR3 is TGTGCCAGCAGCCCGCGACGTACAGGGGCCCATGGCTACACCTTC. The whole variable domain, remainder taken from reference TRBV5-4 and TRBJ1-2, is ETGVTQSPTHLIKTRGQQVTLRCSSQSGHNTVSWYQQALGQGPQFIFQYYREEENGRGNFPPRFSGLQFPNYSSELNVNALELDDSALYLCASSPRRTGAHGYTFGSGTRLTVV.

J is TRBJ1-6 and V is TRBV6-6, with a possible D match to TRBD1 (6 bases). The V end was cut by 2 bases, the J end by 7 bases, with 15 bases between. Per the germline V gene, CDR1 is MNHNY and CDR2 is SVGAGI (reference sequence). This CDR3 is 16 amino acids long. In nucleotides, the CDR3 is TGTGCCAGCAGTTACGGTTCACAGGGTAGGAATTCACCCCTCCACTTT. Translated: CASSYGSQGRNSPLHF.

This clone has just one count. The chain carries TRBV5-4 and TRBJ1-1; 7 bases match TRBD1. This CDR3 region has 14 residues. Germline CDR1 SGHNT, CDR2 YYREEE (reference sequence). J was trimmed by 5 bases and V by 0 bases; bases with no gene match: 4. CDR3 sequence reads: CASSLEGARTEAFF. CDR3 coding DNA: TGTGCCAGCAGCTTGGAGGGGGCGCGGACTGAAGCTTTCTTT.

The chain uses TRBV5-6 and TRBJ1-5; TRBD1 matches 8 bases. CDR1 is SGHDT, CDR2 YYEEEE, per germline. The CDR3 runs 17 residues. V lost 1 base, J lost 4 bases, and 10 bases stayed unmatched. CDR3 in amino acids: CASSLRTGRNRNQPQHF. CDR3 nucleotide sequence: TGTGCCAGCAGCTTGAGGACAGGGAGGAATAGGAATCAGCCCCAGCATTTT.

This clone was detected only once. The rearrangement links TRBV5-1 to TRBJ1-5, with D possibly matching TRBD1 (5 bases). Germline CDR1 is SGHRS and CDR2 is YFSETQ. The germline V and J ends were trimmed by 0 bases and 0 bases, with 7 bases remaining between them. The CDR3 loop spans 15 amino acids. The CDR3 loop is CASSLEGISNQPQHF. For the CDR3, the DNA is TGCGCCAGCAGCTTGGAGGGGATTAGCAATCAGCCCCAGCATTTT.

In DNA, the CDR3 is TGCGCCAGCAGCCACGGGGTGGAGACCCAGTACTTC. Its translation: CASSHGVETQYF. The chain recombines TRBV4-1 with TRBJ2-5; maybe TRBD2 (5 bases). CDR3 length: 12 residues. The V gene's germline CDR1 is MGHRA and CDR2 YSYEKL. The ends were cut back, 3 bases at V and 5 bases at J, with 7 bases in the middle.

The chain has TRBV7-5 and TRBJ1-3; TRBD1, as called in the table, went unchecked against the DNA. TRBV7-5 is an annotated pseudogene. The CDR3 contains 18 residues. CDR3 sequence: CARSLIEGRGLFGNTIYF. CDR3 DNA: TGTGCCAGAAGCTTAATTGAAGGTAGGGGGCTCTTTGGAAACACCATATATTTT.